The entry below describes one T cell receptor (beta chain). The antigen remains unidentified. CDR3 length: 14 residues. With 3 bases clipped from V and 4 bases from J, the junction kept 4 bases outside the gene matches. The V gene's germline CDR1 is MGHRA and CDR2 YSYEKL. This entry belongs to a study of cytomegalovirus exposure and HLA in healthy donors. Study outcomes and limitations: Follow-up analysis later connected one missense variant in DCLRE1C with trimming of TCR beta V- and J-genes.

Use of 60 Vbeta and 13 Jbeta primers characterized the PCR. TCRdb keeps only in-frame clones here, not all; method: immunoSEQ multiplex PCR. The sample comprises roughly 38,000 clones, around 76% of which are singletons, and 8% to 9% rests with the top ten. Sequencing was performed on PBMCs. The chain recombines TRBV4-1 with TRBJ2-5, with 8 bases fitting TRBD1. This sequence was found in a woman in her 30s in good health and CMV-seropositive. CDR3 sequence (DNA): TGCGCCAGCAGCCAGGCAGGGGGCGGAGAGACCCAGTACTTC. Amino acids: CASSQAGGGETQYF.